Following are 26 T cell receptor beta chains from one sample sequenced in a study of blood T cell repertoires in COVID-19. Produced via immunoSEQ multiplex PCR; TCRdb's table is partial and in-frame only. The sample includes some 240,000 clones, nearly 90% of them seen just once. Sequences were obtained from peripheral blood. The receptor source for this set is an older woman with COVID-19, enrolled during active disease.

The chain carries TRBV9 and TRBJ2-5, with 8 bases identical to TRBD2. V dropped 2 bases and J dropped 4; count of bases not matched to a gene: 13. The CDR3 is 17 residues long. Germline V gene sequence: CDR1 SGDLS, CDR2 YYNGEE. The CDR3 here is CASSVGALRGGAETQYF. CDR3 in DNA: TGTGCCAGCAGCGTTGGAGCCTTACGGGGGGGCGCAGAGACCCAGTACTTC.

The chain carries TRBV5-4 and TRBJ1-2; 7 bases are shared with TRBD1. This CDR3 spans 14 amino acids. The junction had 5 bases not matched to a gene; V was cut back by 2 bases and J by 4 bases. Germline lookup yields CDR1 SGHNT and CDR2 YYREEE (reference sequence). The CDR3 coding sequence is TGTGCCAGCAGCTTCCAGACAGGGCCCTATGGCTACACCTTC. It codes for CASSFQTGPYGYTF.

The chain has TRBV5-4 and TRBJ1-2; TRBD1 aligns across 7 bases. CDR1 SGHNT and CDR2 YYREEE come from the germline V gene (reference sequence). The CDR3 is 13 residues long. The trim removed 4 bases at V and 4 bases at J, leaving 4 bases unmatched. The CDR3 DNA sequence: TGTGCCAGCAGCGACGACAGGGTCTATGGCTACACCTTC. It specifies CASSDDRVYGYTF.

This clone came up once. The V and J genes are TRBV5-5 and TRBJ2-1; a possible D gene is TRBD1 (5 bases). The ends were cut back, 4 bases at V and 6 bases at J, with 17 bases in the middle. Per the germline V gene, CDR1 is SGHKS and CDR2 is YYEKEE (reference sequence). This CDR3 contains 15 residues. In DNA, the CDR3 is TGTGCCAGCAGCCGGGCGGCAGGGTTGGCCAATGAGCAGTTCTTC. Translated: CASSRAAGLANEQFF. The variable domain in full, with the rest retrieved from reference TRBV5-5 and TRBJ2-1, is DAGVTQSPTHLIKTRGQQVTLRCSPISGHKSVSWYQQVLGQGPQFIFQYYEKEERGRGNFPDRFSARQFPNYSSELNVNALLLGDSALYLCASSRAAGLANEQFFGPGTRLTVL.

This chain joins TRBV9 and TRBJ1-1; 7 bases fit TRBD1. With V trimmed by 2 bases and J by 3 bases, 1 base remained unmatched. Germline CDR1 SGDLS, CDR2 YYNGEE. The CDR3 length is 13 residues. The CDR3 DNA reads as TGTGCCAGCAGCGTCAGGGGGGACACTGAAGCTTTCTTT. Encoded protein: CASSVRGDTEAFF.

The genes are TRBV5-1 and TRBJ2-7, with TRBD1 matching over 7 bases. This CDR3 is built from 12 residues. After removal of 4 bases from V and 6 bases from J, the junction contained 4 bases not matched to a gene. CDR1 is SGHRS, CDR2 YFSETQ, per germline. Written as DNA, the CDR3 is TGCGCCAGCAGCCAGACAGGGCCCGAGCAGTACTTC. Translating it yields CASSQTGPEQYF.

This sequence joins TRBV14 and TRBJ1-2; 8 positions agree with TRBD1. The trim removed 4 bases at V and 3 bases at J, leaving 7 bases unmatched. The CDR3 has 15 residues. In germline, CDR1 is SGHDN, CDR2 FVKESK. CDR3 in DNA: TGTGCCAGCAGCCTGGCCGGGACAGGACACTATGGCTACACCTTC. It yields the protein CASSLAGTGHYGYTF. Drawing the rest from reference TRBV14 and TRBJ1-2, the complete variable domain is EAGVTQFPSHSVIEKGQTVTLRCDPISGHDNLYWYRRVMGKEIKFLLHFVKESKQDESGMPNNRFLAERTGGTYSTLKVQPAELEDSGVYFCASSLAGTGHYGYTFGSGTRLTVV.

This clone was found once. The rearrangement joins TRBV15 to TRBJ2-3; TRBD1 matches at 7 bases. V lost 3 bases and J lost 1; bases outside the gene matches: 1. Germline V lookup: CDR1 LNHNV, CDR2 YYDKDF (reference sequence). The CDR3 covers 14 residues. Written as DNA, the CDR3 is TGTGCCACCAGCAGCGGACAGGGCACAGATACGCAGTATTTT. It is translated as CATSSGQGTDTQYF.

This chain joins TRBV7-8 and TRBJ2-3, with a possible D match to TRBD1 (6 bases). CDR1 and CDR2 (germline): SGHVS, FQNEAQ. Deletions cut 5 bases from V and 3 bases from J, with 15 bases between. The CDR3 is 15 amino acids. The CDR3 loop reads CASSQKLGTTDTQYF. For the CDR3, the DNA is TGTGCCAGCAGCCAGAAGCTGGGGACAACAGATACGCAGTATTTT.

The J gene is TRBJ2-7, the V gene TRBV12-3 or TRBV12-4; 7 bases are shared with TRBD1. The CDR3 consists of 13 residues. With V trimmed by 5 bases and J by 6 bases, 7 bases remained unmatched. The chain's CDR3 is CASSRPGDSEQYF. The DNA of the CDR3 is TGTGCCAGCAGTCGACCCGGGGACAGCGAGCAGTACTTC.

There are a few counts of this clone. The V gene is TRBV11-2, the J gene TRBJ1-5, with 10 nucleotides matching TRBD1. This CDR3 spans 17 amino acids. V gave up 3 bases and J gave up 6 bases; unmatched junction bases: 11. The germline CDR1 and CDR2 sequences are SGHAT and FQNNGV. The CDR3 sequence is CASSFEPGTGVLQPQHF. CDR3 sequence (DNA): TGTGCCAGCAGCTTTGAGCCCGGGACAGGGGTACTTCAGCCCCAGCATTTT.

The V call is TRBV11-2, the J call TRBJ1-1, with D perhaps matching TRBD1 (5 bases). Trimming removed 3 bases from V and 3 bases from J, with 14 bases in between. Per germline, CDR1 SGHAT and CDR2 FQNNGV. The length of the CDR3 is 15 residues. The chain's CDR3 is CASSFTVIGDTEAFF. CDR3 in DNA: TGTGCCAGCAGCTTCACGGTAATAGGGGACACTGAAGCTTTCTTT.

The sample holds one count of this clone. The V call is TRBV20-1, the J call TRBJ1-2; TRBD1 aligns across 8 bases. The germline V gene encodes CDR1 DFQATT and CDR2 SNEGSKA (reference sequence). V lost 3 bases to trimming and J lost 8 bases; unmatched junction nucleotides: 17. The CDR3 consists of 16 residues. CDR3: CSASTRTGIHILGYTF. CDR3 nucleotides: TGCAGTGCTAGTACGCGGACAGGGATTCATATATTGGGCTACACCTTC.

This clone was observed a few times. The chain couples TRBV11-3 to TRBJ2-3, with 8 positions matching TRBD2. This CDR3 region has 16 residues. V dropped 4 bases and J dropped 5; count of bases not matched to a gene: 11. Germline loops: CDR1 SGHNT, CDR2 YENEEA. CDR3 bases: TGTGCCAGCAGCTGGGGTGGCGGGGGGCTCGGAGATACGCAGTATTTT. It translates to CASSWGGGGLGDTQYF. The complete variable domain, with remaining parts taken from reference TRBV11-3 and TRBJ2-3, reads EAGVVQSPRYKIIEKKQPVAFWCNPISGHNTLYWYLQNLGQGPELLIRYENEEAVDDSQLPKDRFSAERLKGVDSTLKIQPAELGDSAVYLCASSWGGGGLGDTQYFGPGTRLTVL.

This sequence joins TRBV6-2 or TRBV6-3 and TRBJ1-1, with TRBD1 as a possible D gene (6 bases). Germline V gene sequence: CDR1 MNHEY, CDR2 SVGEGT. The CDR3 loop spans 14 amino acids. The V and J ends lost 4 bases and 5 bases respectively, with 14 bases between them. Written as DNA, the CDR3 is TGTGCCAGCAGTTTGGGACATTACGCGACTGAAGCTTTCTTT. Its translation: CASSLGHYATEAFF.

V is TRBV28 and J is TRBJ1-2; tentative D call: TRBD1 (5 bases). The CDR3 is 15 amino acids. Germline lookup yields CDR1 MDHEN and CDR2 SYDVKM. V shed 3 bases and J shed 6 bases, with 17 bases lying between them. The CDR3 sequence is CASSLFRVAPNGYTF. The CDR3 region has the DNA TGTGCCAGCAGTTTGTTCAGGGTAGCCCCGAATGGCTACACCTTC.

This rearrangement joins TRBV19 to TRBJ2-1; TRBD1 matches at 8 bases. The CDR3 has 18 amino acids. V lost 5 bases, J lost 6 bases, and 18 bases stayed unmatched. Germline V gives CDR1 LNHDA, CDR2 SQIVND (reference sequence). The CDR3 nucleotides are TGTGCCAGTAGTCCTCAAAGCCAACCCAGGGGGCTGGGCAATGAGCAGTTCTTC. It translates to CASSPQSQPRGLGNEQFF.

V gene TRBV4-3 combines with J gene TRBJ2-1; a possible D gene is TRBD2 (6 bases). From germline, CDR1 is LGHNA and CDR2 YSLEER. V was pared by 1 base and J by 0 bases, with 13 bases between. This CDR3 region has 17 residues. As DNA, the CDR3 is TGCGCCAGCAGCCAAGGCGGGGCCAAGAGCTCCTACAATGAGCAGTTCTTC. Translated, it gives CASSQGGAKSSYNEQFF.

Concerning this clone itself: Other DNA sequences in the same sample also yield this CDR3. This chain joins TRBV5-1 and TRBJ2-3, with D possibly matching TRBD1 (5 bases). This CDR3 spans 13 amino acids. Germline V gene lookup returns CDR1 SGHRS and CDR2 YFSETQ. The germline V and J ends were trimmed by 1 base and 3 bases, with 6 bases remaining between them. The CDR3 region has the DNA TGCGCCAGCAGCTTGAGGGGTACAGATACGCAGTATTTT. Translated, it gives CASSLRGTDTQYF.

The rearrangement joins TRBV27 to TRBJ1-1; the D is unclear. Germline V lookup: CDR1 MNHEY, CDR2 SMNVEV (reference sequence). V lost 3 bases and J lost 3, with 8 bases in between. The CDR3 is made up of 13 amino acids. The chain's CDR3 is CASSFIPDTEAFF. Written as DNA, the CDR3 is TGTGCCAGCAGTTTTATTCCGGACACTGAAGCTTTCTTT.

This rearrangement joins TRBV30 to TRBJ1-1; 8 positions agree with TRBD1. The CDR3 is 13 amino acids. Germline CDR1 reads GTSNPN; CDR2 reads SVGIG (reference sequence). With 8 bases clipped from V and 3 bases from J, the junction kept 8 bases outside the gene matches. This CDR3 is CARDRGGDTEAFF. In nucleotides, the CDR3 is TGTGCCAGAGACAGGGGAGGGGACACTGAAGCTTTCTTT.

V gene TRBV7-2 combines with J gene TRBJ1-6; D not certain. Deletions cut 6 bases from V and 10 bases from J, with 16 bases between. Germline V gives CDR1 SGHTA, CDR2 FQGNSA. The CDR3 has 14 amino acids. The CDR3 protein is CASSLAAEGSPLHF. The CDR3 DNA is TGTGCCAGCAGTCTCGCGGCAGAAGGATCACCCCTCCACTTT.

The CDR3 coding sequence is TGTGCCAGCAGTCGATCCGGGACTAGCGGGGAAAATGAGCAGTTCTTC. Encoded protein: CASSRSGTSGENEQFF. The gene calls are TRBV7-9 and TRBJ2-1, with 13 bases that match TRBD2. The CDR3 has 16 amino acids. V lost 6 bases and J lost 7; bases outside the gene matches: 9. From germline, CDR1 is SEHNR and CDR2 FQNEAQ (reference sequence).

The chain recombines TRBV19 with TRBJ1-4; D may be TRBD1 (6 bases). CDR1 and CDR2 (germline): LNHDA, SQIVND (reference sequence). The CDR3 runs to 16 residues. Deletions cut 4 bases from V and 7 bases from J, with 19 bases between. The CDR3 sequence is CASSTEHREGREKLFF. For the CDR3, the DNA is TGTGCCAGTAGTACAGAGCACAGGGAAGGGCGTGAAAAACTGTTTTTT.

V gene TRBV5-1 combines with J gene TRBJ1-1, with a possible D match to TRBD1 (6 bases). The CDR3 runs 14 residues. V was clipped by 4 bases and J by 3 bases, with 13 bases between them. Germline assignment: CDR1 SGHRS and CDR2 YFSETQ. The CDR3 protein is CASSLRGGDTEAFF. The CDR3 DNA sequence: TGCGCCAGCAGCCTGCGGGGGGGCGACACTGAAGCTTTCTTT.

This chain connects TRBV4-3 to TRBJ1-4, with D maybe TRBD1 (5 bases). Per germline, CDR1 LGHNA and CDR2 YSLEER. The V and J ends lost 4 bases and 2 bases respectively, with 11 bases between them. This CDR3 comprises 15 residues. Here the CDR3 reads CASSRSGGTNEKLFF. In DNA, the CDR3 is TGCGCCAGCAGCCGCTCCGGGGGTACTAATGAAAAACTGTTTTTT.